This TCR beta chain was observed in a study of vaccination and CD4 T cells after COVID-19. Study-wide context: Post-COVID samples were collected a median approximately 100 days following diagnosis, spanning 35 to 161. The study collected post-vaccine samples a median about 73 days after dose two, with a range of 14 to 241.

In germline, CDR1 is DFQATT, CDR2 SNEGSKA (reference sequence). J was trimmed by 7 bases and V by 5 bases; bases with no gene match: 10. The CDR3 has 15 amino acids. This clonotype was detected only a few times. Its antigen is still unknown. Treatment meaning: approximately nine-day PBMC culture with coronavirus spike peptide pools or control peptides (ViraFEST assay). For ViraFEST, peptide pools expanded antigen-specific T cells, after which the TCRs were sequenced. Cultured CD4+ T cell DNA underwent sequencing with the Oncomine TCR Beta short-read assay. TCRdb reanalysed the PCR reads using MiXCR and keeps one entry per CDR3 protein. The sample has some 15,000 distinct CDR3 sequences, about 26% seen once.

The sequencing input was cultured CD4+ T cells from blood. This sequence originates from a human donor with COVID-19. The V call is TRBV20-1, the J call TRBJ2-1; TRBD2 matches 11 bases. CDR3 sequence reads: CSAPRAGTSGNEQFF. DNA of the CDR3: TGCAGTGCTCCCCGGGCCGGGACTAGCGGTAATGAGCAGTTCTTC.